This T cell receptor (beta chain) derives from a study of persistence of HIV-infected CD4 T cells. Study in general: Donors had been on suppressive ART for a median of 8 years.

With respect to this clone: Its antigen is still unknown.

This nonspecific control used anti-CD3/anti-CD28 bead stimulation of CD4+ T cells. CD4+ T cells upregulating both CD40 ligand and CD69 were sorted as responding cells. Stimulated PBMCs had first been depleted of CD8+ T cells. Sequencing used immunoSEQ version 4 in survey mode. Each sample used up to 1 ug genomic DNA diluted to around 9.9 ng/uL. Generated by immunoSEQ multiplex PCR, the TCRdb table keeps only in-frame clones and is missing some. The sample records tens of thousands of clones, around 90% being singletons. The CDR3 runs to 13 residues. The germline CDR1 and CDR2 sequences are SGHRS and YFSETQ. V lost 0 bases and J 10 bases, leaving 13 bases between the germline ends. Study conclusions and caveats: Antigen-responding cells were enriched for degenerate expanded CDR3beta sequences.

This material consisted of CD4+ T cells sorted from PBMCs after approximately 19-hour stimulation, taken from a patient who received antiretroviral therapy. The receptor's source is an adult woman with HIV who was CMV-seropositive. This chain uses TRBV5-1 with TRBJ1-1, with D unclear. CDR3 nucleotide sequence: TGCGCCAGCAGCTTGGGTGGGGAGGGCAGAGCTTTCTTT. Amino acids: CASSLGGEGRAFF.